The sequence of this TCR beta chain was determined in a study of CD8 T cells in ankylosing spondylitis. Notes on the study in general: Typical of ankylosing spondylitis blood, it appeared, was a TCR beta motif of under 10 highly homologous variants.

V lost 2 bases, J lost 3 bases, and 6 bases stayed unmatched. There are 15 residues in the CDR3. TCRdb re-analysed the 5' RACE reads in MiXCR, keeping a single row per CDR3 protein. Among 200,000 to 250,000 distinct CDR3 sequences listed, around 25% were seen once. This clonotype occurred many times. Its antigen is not identified. The TCR was taken from a male donor with ankylosing spondylitis or in good health (not recorded which). Sequencing input: blood, either unsorted or a sorted T cell fraction (not recorded which). The chain joins TRBV12-3 or TRBV12-4 to TRBJ2-7; TRBD1 agrees at 8 bases. The chain's CDR3 is CASSLSGQGGYEQYF. DNA for the CDR3: TGTGCCAGCAGTTTAAGCGGACAGGGAGGCTACGAGCAGTACTTC.